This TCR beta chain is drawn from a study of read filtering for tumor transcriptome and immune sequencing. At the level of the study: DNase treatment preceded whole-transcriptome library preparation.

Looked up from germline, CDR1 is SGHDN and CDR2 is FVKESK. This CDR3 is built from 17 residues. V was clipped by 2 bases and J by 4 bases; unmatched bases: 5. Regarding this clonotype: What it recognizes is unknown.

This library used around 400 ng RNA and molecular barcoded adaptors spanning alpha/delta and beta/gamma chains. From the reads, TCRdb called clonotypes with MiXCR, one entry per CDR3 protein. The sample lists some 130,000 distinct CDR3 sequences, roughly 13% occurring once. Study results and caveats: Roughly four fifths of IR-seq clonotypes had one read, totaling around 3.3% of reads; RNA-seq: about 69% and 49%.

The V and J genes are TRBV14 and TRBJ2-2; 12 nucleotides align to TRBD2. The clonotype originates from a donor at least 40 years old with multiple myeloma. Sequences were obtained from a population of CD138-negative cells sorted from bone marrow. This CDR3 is CASSQRLAGAGTGELFF. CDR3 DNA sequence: TGTGCCAGCAGCCAACGACTAGCGGGAGCAGGCACCGGGGAGCTGTTTTTT.